These 21 T cell receptor beta chains were all obtained from the same sample, sequenced in a study of T-cell reconstitution after alpha-beta-depleted transplantation in children. Unique molecular identifiers were incorporated during preparation of the TCRbeta library. TCRdb processed the PCR reads anew with MiXCR; each CDR3 protein has one entry. The data show 450,000 to 550,000 distinct CDR3 sequences, 11% seen once. Sequencing was performed on PBMCs, mostly from graft donor cells, taken 180 days after TCRalphabeta/CD19-depleted stem cell transplant. Source of these receptors: a female patient aged 2-9 years who had a stem cell transplant for aplastic anemia, so the T cells may come from the graft donor.

The gene calls are TRBV29-1 and TRBJ2-7, with D maybe TRBD1 (5 bases). CDR1 and CDR2 from the germline V gene are SQVTM and ANQGSEA. CDR3 size: 13 residues. CDR3 protein: CACQEHRSYEQYF. The CDR3 DNA reads TGCGCCTGTCAAGAGCACAGGTCCTACGAGCAGTACTTC.

The chain joins TRBV24-1 to TRBJ2-3; D is possibly TRBD2 (6 bases). Per the germline V gene, CDR1 is KGHDR and CDR2 is SFDVKD. This CDR3 has 17 amino acids. V lost 5 bases to trimming and J lost 4 bases, with 21 bases between them. The DNA of the CDR3 is TGTGCCACCAGTGCACCGCCCGGGACTTCGGACTCAGATACGCAGTATTTT. It encodes CATSAPPGTSDSDTQYF.

A few counts support this clonotype. The V call is TRBV3-1, the J call TRBJ2-4; tentatively, D is TRBD2 (5 bases). V dropped 5 bases and J dropped 1 base, with 9 bases sitting between them. This CDR3 has 14 amino acids. Germline V lookup: CDR1 LGHDT, CDR2 YNNKEL (reference sequence). The CDR3 is CASSAGSAKNIQYF. The CDR3 DNA follows: TGTGCCAGCAGCGCGGGTAGTGCCAAAAACATTCAGTACTTC.

This clonotype came up a few times. The rearrangement links TRBV3-1 to TRBJ2-7; 7 positions agree with TRBD1. The CDR3 spans 17 residues. Germline CDR1 reads LGHDT; CDR2 reads YNNKEL (reference sequence). The ends lost 4 bases at V and 5 bases at J; junction bases unmatched: 17. Here the CDR3 reads CASSRLPWGTVVDEQYF. The CDR3 DNA is TGTGCCAGCAGCCGCCTCCCTTGGGGGACAGTCGTCGACGAGCAGTACTTC.

V usage is TRBV12-3 or TRBV12-4 and J usage is TRBJ1-1; tentatively, D is TRBD1 (6 bases). Trimming cost V 5 bases and J 1 base, with 11 bases left between them. The CDR3 covers 14 residues. The CDR3 protein is CASSPGHPNTEAFF. The CDR3 DNA reads TGTGCCAGCAGTCCGGGACACCCGAACACTGAAGCTTTCTTT.

V gene TRBV4-3 combines with J gene TRBJ1-4; 8 nucleotides agree with TRBD1. Germline trimming cut 1 base from V and 6 bases from J; bases unmatched to any gene: 13. CDR3 size: 18 residues. The germline CDR1 and CDR2 sequences are LGHNA and YSLEER. CDR3 sequence: CASSQGGQGVGSYEKLFF. The DNA of the CDR3 is TGCGCCAGCAGCCAAGGCGGACAGGGTGTTGGGAGCTATGAAAAACTGTTTTTT.

In this sample, this clonotype turned up a few times. V gene TRBV5-1 combines with J gene TRBJ2-3; D possibly uses TRBD1 or TRBD2 (5 bases each). Germline CDR1 reads SGHRS; CDR2 reads YFSETQ. V lost 3 bases, J lost 1 base, and 9 bases lay in between. CDR3 size: 14 residues. The CDR3 spells CASSSWDGTDTQYF. The CDR3 DNA reads TGCGCCAGCAGCTCCTGGGACGGCACAGATACGCAGTATTTT. The whole variable domain, filled in from reference TRBV5-1 and TRBJ2-3, reads KAGVTQTPRYLIKTRGQQVTLSCSPISGHRSVSWYQQTPGQGLQFLFEYFSETQRNKGNFPGRFSGRQFSNSRSEMNVSTLELGDSALYLCASSSWDGTDTQYFGPGTRLTVL.

This clonotype appeared a few times. This sequence joins TRBV16 and TRBJ1-2; D unresolved. The CDR3 is 14 amino acids. Trimming left V 4 bases short and J 4 bases short, with 13 bases between. The V gene's germline CDR1 is KGHSY and CDR2 FQNENV. In DNA form, the CDR3 reads TGTGCCAGCAGCCGCTCAAGACGGAGCTATGGCTACACCTTC. Translating gives CASSRSRRSYGYTF.

The chain carries TRBV6-2 or TRBV6-3 and TRBJ2-3; possibly TRBD2 for D (5 bases). The germline V gene encodes CDR1 MNHEY and CDR2 SVGEGT. V was pared by 4 bases and J by 6 bases, with 20 bases between. CDR3 size: 16 residues. The CDR3 loop is CASSFFLAAPSDTQYF. CDR3 bases: TGTGCCAGCAGTTTCTTCCTAGCAGCTCCCTCGGATACGCAGTATTTT.

This clonotype was counted only a few times. The gene calls are TRBV28 and TRBJ2-7; 9 positions match TRBD1. V lost 5 bases, J lost 0 bases, and 5 bases stayed unmatched. Germline values: CDR1 MDHEN, CDR2 SYDVKM. The CDR3 is 15 residues long. The CDR3 loop is CASSPTGGYSYEQYV. In DNA, the CDR3 is TGTGCCAGCAGTCCTACAGGGGGCTACTCCTACGAGCAGTACGTC.

A few counts support this clonotype. CDR3 residues: CASSTQGVGEQYV. DNA for the CDR3: TGTGCCAGCTCAACACAGGGGGTAGGCGAGCAGTACGTC. The chain has TRBV18 and TRBJ2-7; 8 nucleotides agree with TRBD1. The V and J ends lost 5 bases and 6 bases, in that order; junction bases with no gene match: 6. The length of the CDR3 is 13 residues. Per germline, CDR1 KGHSH and CDR2 LQKENI.

The rearrangement links TRBV29-1 to TRBJ2-3, with 7 bases aligning to TRBD1. This CDR3 region has 13 residues. V was clipped by 3 bases and J by 5 bases; unmatched bases: 5. Germline values: CDR1 SQVTM, CDR2 ANQGSEA. The CDR3 reads CSVETDRRDTQYF. The CDR3 DNA reads as TGCAGCGTTGAGACGGACAGGCGAGATACGCAGTATTTT.

This clonotype was recorded a few times. The chain recombines TRBV7-2 with TRBJ2-5; the match to TRBD2 covers 11 bases. The junction had 5 bases not matched to a gene; V was cut back by 3 bases and J by 2 bases. Germline lookup yields CDR1 SGHTA and CDR2 FQGNSA. This CDR3 contains 16 residues. CDR3: CASSFSLAGGQETQYF. The CDR3 DNA sequence: TGTGCCAGCAGCTTCTCCCTAGCGGGGGGACAAGAGACCCAGTACTTC.

This clonotype was seen only a few times. The chain recombines TRBV20-1 with TRBJ2-3; the D call may be TRBD1 or TRBD2 (5 bases each). This CDR3 is 16 amino acids long. V shed 3 bases and J shed 2 bases, with 18 bases lying between them. Germline lookup yields CDR1 DFQATT and CDR2 SNEGSKA (reference sequence). CDR3 residues: CSASGTRRPITDTQYF. In DNA, the CDR3 is TGCAGTGCTAGTGGGACCCGTAGACCGATCACAGATACGCAGTATTTT.

This clonotype came up a few times. The chain employs TRBV10-3 and TRBJ1-1, with D hard to call. Trimming pared 2 bases from V and 3 bases from J, leaving 7 bases between. Germline V gene sequence: CDR1 ENHRY, CDR2 SYGVKD. The CDR3 length is 13 residues. The CDR3 sequence: CAISEGEYTEAFF. CDR3 DNA: TGTGCCATCAGTGAGGGGGAGTACACTGAAGCTTTCTTT.

There are a few counts of this clonotype. The chain recombines TRBV5-5 with TRBJ2-4, with 9 nucleotides matching TRBD1. This CDR3 is 16 amino acids long. Unmatched junction bases numbered 11, after V lost 2 bases and J lost 8 bases. Germline V gene lookup returns CDR1 SGHKS and CDR2 YYEKEE (reference sequence). CDR3: CASSLNRGQGTHIQYF. CDR3 bases: TGTGCCAGCAGCTTAAACCGGGGACAGGGTACGCACATTCAGTACTTC.

This clonotype showed up just a few times. This chain joins TRBV28 and TRBJ2-1; 9 bases match TRBD2. With 3 bases clipped from V and 0 bases from J, the junction kept 12 bases outside the gene matches. Germline loops: CDR1 MDHEN, CDR2 SYDVKM. The CDR3 sequence is 19 residues long. CDR3 region: CASSFYRLAGPSSYNEQFF. CDR3 bases: TGTGCCAGCAGTTTTTATAGGCTAGCGGGGCCGAGCTCCTACAATGAGCAGTTCTTC.

The chain combines TRBV5-8 with TRBJ2-1; 9 bases line up with TRBD2. Germline-derived CDR1 and CDR2 are SGHTS and YDEGEE. The trim removed 0 bases at V and 12 bases at J, leaving 1 base unmatched. The CDR3 runs to 12 residues. Written as DNA, the CDR3 is TGTGCCAGCAGCTTGGTAGCGGGAGCGCAGTTCTTC. Its protein is CASSLVAGAQFF.

Ten or more counts support this clonotype. J is TRBJ1-1 and V is TRBV28; 7 bases line up with TRBD1. Losses at the gene ends were 6 bases for V and 2 bases for J; bases not matched to a gene: 3. This CDR3 is built from 13 residues. CDR1 MDHEN and CDR2 SYDVKM come from the germline V gene. The CDR3 loop reads CASRRQGNTEAFF. As DNA, the CDR3 is TGTGCCAGCAGGAGACAGGGAAACACTGAAGCTTTCTTT.

The CDR3 spells CASSLGAILRDKYNEQFF. CDR3 nucleotides: TGCGCCAGCAGCTTGGGGGCAATTCTCCGGGACAAATACAATGAGCAGTTCTTC. The chain carries TRBV5-1 and TRBJ2-1, with D perhaps TRBD1 (6 bases). Germline-derived CDR1 and CDR2 are SGHRS and YFSETQ. The CDR3 totals 18 residues. Trimming pared 0 bases from V and 4 bases from J, leaving 20 bases between.

This clonotype was detected a few times. The gene calls are TRBV5-1 and TRBJ2-1, with a weak D call TRBD1 (6 bases). Trimming cost V 2 bases and J 0 bases, with 12 bases left between them. There are 16 residues in the CDR3. In germline, CDR1 is SGHRS, CDR2 YFSETQ. CDR3 sequence: CASSFRQASSYNEQFF. In DNA, the CDR3 is TGCGCCAGCAGCTTCCGACAGGCTAGCTCCTACAATGAGCAGTTCTTC.